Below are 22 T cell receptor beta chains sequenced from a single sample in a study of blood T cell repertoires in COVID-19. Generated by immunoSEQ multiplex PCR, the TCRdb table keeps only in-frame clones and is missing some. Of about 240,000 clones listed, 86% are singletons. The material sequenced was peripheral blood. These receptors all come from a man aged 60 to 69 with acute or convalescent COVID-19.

The CDR3 DNA reads as TGTGCCAGCAGCTTAGCGGGACAGGGAGATCGGACTGAAGCTTTCTTT. Protein sequence: CASSLAGQGDRTEAFF. The J gene is TRBJ1-1, the V gene TRBV7-9; 9 nucleotides agree with TRBD1. This CDR3 has 16 residues. V trimming: 0 bases; J trimming: 5 bases; junction bases outside the gene matches: 7. Germline V gene sequence: CDR1 SEHNR, CDR2 FQNEAQ (reference sequence).

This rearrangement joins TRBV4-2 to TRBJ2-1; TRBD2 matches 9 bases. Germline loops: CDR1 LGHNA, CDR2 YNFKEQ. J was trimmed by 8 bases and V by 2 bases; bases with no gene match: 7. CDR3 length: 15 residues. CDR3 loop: CASSQTGLAGYEQFF. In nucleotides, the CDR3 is TGTGCCAGCAGCCAAACGGGACTAGCAGGTTATGAGCAGTTCTTC.

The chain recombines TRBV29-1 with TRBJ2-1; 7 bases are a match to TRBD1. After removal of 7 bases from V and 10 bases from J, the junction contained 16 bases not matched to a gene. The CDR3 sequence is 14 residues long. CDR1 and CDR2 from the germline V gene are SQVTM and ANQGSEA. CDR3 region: CSATGASDRIEQFF. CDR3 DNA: TGCAGCGCCACAGGGGCCTCCGACAGGATCGAGCAGTTCTTC.

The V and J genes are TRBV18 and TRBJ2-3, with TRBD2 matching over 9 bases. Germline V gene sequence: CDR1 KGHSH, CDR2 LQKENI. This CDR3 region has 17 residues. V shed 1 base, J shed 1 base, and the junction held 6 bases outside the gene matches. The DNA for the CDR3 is TGTGCCAGCTCACCACTTCGGCTAGCGGGACGCACAGATACGCAGTATTTT. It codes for CASSPLRLAGRTDTQYF.

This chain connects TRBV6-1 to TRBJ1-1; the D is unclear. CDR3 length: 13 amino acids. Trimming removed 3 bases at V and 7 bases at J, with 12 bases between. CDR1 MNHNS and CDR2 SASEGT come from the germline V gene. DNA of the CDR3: TGTGCCAGCAGTGAGGCGAGGCATGGTGAAGCTTTCTTT. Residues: CASSEARHGEAFF.

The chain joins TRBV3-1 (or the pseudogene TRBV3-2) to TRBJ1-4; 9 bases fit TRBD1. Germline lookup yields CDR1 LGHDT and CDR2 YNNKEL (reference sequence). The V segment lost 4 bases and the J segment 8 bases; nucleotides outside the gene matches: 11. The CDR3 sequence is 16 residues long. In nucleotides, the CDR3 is TGTGCCAGCAGCCTCGGACCGGGACAGGGTATCGAAAAACTGTTTTTT. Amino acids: CASSLGPGQGIEKLFF.

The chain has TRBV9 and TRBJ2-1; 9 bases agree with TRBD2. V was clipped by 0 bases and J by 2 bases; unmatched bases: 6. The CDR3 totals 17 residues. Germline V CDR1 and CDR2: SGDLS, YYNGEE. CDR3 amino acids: CASSVDPGLAAYNEQFF. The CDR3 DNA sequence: TGTGCCAGCAGCGTAGATCCGGGACTAGCAGCCTACAATGAGCAGTTCTTC.

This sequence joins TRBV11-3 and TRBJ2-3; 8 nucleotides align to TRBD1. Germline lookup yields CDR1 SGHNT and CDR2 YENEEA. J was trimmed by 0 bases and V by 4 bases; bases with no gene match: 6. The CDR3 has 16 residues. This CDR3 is CASSSGQASSTDTQYF. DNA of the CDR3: TGTGCCAGCAGCTCGGGACAGGCCTCGAGCACAGATACGCAGTATTTT.

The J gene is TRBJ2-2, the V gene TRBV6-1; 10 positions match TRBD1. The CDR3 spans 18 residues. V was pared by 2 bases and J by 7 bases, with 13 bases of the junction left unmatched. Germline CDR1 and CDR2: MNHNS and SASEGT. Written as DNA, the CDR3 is TGTGCCAGCAGTGAAAGTACAGGACAGGGGGGATTTTTCGGGGAGCTGTTTTTT. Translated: CASSESTGQGGFFGELFF.

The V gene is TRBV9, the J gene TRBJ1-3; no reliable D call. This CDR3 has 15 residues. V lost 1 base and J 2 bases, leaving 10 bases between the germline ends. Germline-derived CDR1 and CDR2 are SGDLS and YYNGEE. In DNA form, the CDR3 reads TGTGCCAGCAGCGTATTGCCGGGGACTGGAAACACCATATATTTT. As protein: CASSVLPGTGNTIYF.

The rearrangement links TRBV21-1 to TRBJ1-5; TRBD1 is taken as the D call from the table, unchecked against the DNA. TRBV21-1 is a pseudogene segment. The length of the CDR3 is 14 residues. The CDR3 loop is CASSKGRESQPQHF. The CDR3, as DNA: TGTGCCAGCAGCAAAGGCAGGGAAAGTCAGCCCCAGCATTTT.

CDR3 residues: CASSSRSGSISNEQFF. CDR3 sequence (DNA): TGTGCCAGCAGCTCTAGAAGCGGGAGTATCTCCAATGAGCAGTTCTTC. This chain uses TRBV11-3 with TRBJ2-1, with 8 positions matching TRBD2. This CDR3 is built from 16 residues. Germline V gene sequence: CDR1 SGHNT, CDR2 YENEEA. Trimming at V came to 4 bases and at J to 6 bases, leaving 11 bases not matched to a gene. Full variable domain (missing parts from reference TRBV11-3 and TRBJ2-1): EAGVVQSPRYKIIEKKQPVAFWCNPISGHNTLYWYLQNLGQGPELLIRYENEEAVDDSQLPKDRFSAERLKGVDSTLKIQPAELGDSAVYLCASSSRSGSISNEQFFGPGTRLTVL.

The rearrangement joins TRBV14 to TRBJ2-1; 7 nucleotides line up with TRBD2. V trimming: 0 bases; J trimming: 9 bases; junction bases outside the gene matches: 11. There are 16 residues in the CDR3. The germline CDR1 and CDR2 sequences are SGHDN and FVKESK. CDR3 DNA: TGTGCCAGCAGCCAAGATGCGACGGAAGCGGGGAGTGAGCAGTTCTTC. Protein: CASSQDATEAGSEQFF. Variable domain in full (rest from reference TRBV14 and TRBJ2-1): EAGVTQFPSHSVIEKGQTVTLRCDPISGHDNLYWYRRVMGKEIKFLLHFVKESKQDESGMPNNRFLAERTGGTYSTLKVQPAELEDSGVYFCASSQDATEAGSEQFFGPGTRLTVL.

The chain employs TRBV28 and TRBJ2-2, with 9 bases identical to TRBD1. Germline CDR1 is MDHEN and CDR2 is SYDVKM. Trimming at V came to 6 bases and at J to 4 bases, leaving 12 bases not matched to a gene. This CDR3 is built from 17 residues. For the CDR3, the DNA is TGTGCCAGCAGAATGTCCGGGACAGGGATTCGCACCGGGGAGCTGTTTTTT. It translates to CASRMSGTGIRTGELFF.

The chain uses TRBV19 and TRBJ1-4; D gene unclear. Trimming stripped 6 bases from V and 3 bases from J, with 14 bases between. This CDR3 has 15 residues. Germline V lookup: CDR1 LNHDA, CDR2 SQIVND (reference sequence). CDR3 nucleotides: TGTGCCAGTAGGACCCACGAGGGCTCTAATGAAAAACTGTTTTTT. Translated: CASRTHEGSNEKLFF. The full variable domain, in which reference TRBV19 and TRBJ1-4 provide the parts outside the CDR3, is DGGITQSPKYLFRKEGQNVTLSCEQNLNHDAMYWYRQDPGQGLRLIYYSQIVNDFQKGDIAEGYSVSREKKESFPLTVTSAQKNPTAFYLCASRTHEGSNEKLFFGSGTQLSVL.

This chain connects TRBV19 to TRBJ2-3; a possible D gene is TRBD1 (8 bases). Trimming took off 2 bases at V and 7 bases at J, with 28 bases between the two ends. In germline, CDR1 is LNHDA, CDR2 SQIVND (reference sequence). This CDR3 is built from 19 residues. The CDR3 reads CASSITTGARSGATNTQYF. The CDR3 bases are TGTGCCAGTAGTATAACGACAGGGGCTAGAAGCGGGGCCACGAATACGCAGTATTTT.

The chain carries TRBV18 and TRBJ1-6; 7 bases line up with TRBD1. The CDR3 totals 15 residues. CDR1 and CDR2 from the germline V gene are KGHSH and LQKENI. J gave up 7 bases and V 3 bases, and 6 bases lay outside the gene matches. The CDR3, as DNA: TGTGCCAGCTCACCTCGGGACAGTCGGAATTCACCCCTCCACTTT. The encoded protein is CASSPRDSRNSPLHF.

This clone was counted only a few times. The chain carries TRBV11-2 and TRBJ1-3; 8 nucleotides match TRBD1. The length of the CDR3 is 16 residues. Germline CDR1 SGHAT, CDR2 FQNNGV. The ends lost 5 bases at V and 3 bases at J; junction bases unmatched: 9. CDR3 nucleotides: TGTGCCAGCAGCCCCTGGACAGGGAATAGTGGAAACACCATATATTTT. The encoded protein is CASSPWTGNSGNTIYF.

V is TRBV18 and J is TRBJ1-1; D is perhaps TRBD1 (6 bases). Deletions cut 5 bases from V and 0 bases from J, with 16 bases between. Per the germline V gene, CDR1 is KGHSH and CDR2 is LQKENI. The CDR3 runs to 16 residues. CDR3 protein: CASSTTGHTMNTEAFF. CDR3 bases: TGTGCCAGCTCAACTACGGGACATACCATGAACACTGAAGCTTTCTTT.

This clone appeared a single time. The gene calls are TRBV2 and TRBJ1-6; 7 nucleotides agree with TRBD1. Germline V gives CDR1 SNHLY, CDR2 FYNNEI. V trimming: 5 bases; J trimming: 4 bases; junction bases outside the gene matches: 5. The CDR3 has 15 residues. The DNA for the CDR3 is TGTGCCAGCAGTACCGAGACAGGGTATAATTCACCCCTCCACTTT. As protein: CASSTETGYNSPLHF.

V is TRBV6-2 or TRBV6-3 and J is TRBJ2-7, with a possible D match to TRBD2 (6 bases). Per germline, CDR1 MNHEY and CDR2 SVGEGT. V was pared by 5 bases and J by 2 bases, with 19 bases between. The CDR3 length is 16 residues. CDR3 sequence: CASSSRGGTHAYEQYF. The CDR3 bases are TGTGCCAGCAGTAGCAGAGGCGGGACTCACGCCTACGAGCAGTACTTC.

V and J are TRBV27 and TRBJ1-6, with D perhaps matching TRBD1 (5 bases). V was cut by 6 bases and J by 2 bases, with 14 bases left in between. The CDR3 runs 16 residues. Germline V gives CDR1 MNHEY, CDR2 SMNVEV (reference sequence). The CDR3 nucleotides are TGTGCCAGCAGCCGCAGGGTCGAGCCCTATAATTCACCCCTCCACTTT. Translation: CASSRRVEPYNSPLHF.